A selection of T cell receptor beta chains follows, all from one sample in a study of early T cells in non-severe SARS-CoV-2 infection. Each CDR3 protein gets one entry after TCRdb re-called the 5' RACE reads with MiXCR. The sample has tens of thousands of distinct CDR3 sequences, about 10% seen once. The sequencing sample was made of whole blood. All receptors come from an adult who was a healthcare worker with PCR-confirmed SARS-CoV-2 infection or an uninfected control (not recorded which). Both conserved end residues are part of each CDR3. A D gene is named only where the DNA matches it firmly. Size values are once, few and many counts, or a class for expanded clones, and some rows have none.

abundance: few
d_gene: -
j_gene: TRBJ2-5
v_gene: TRBV7-8
CDR3aa: CASSLKPETQYF
CDR3nt: TGTGCCAGCAGCTTAAAGCCAGAGACCCAGTACTTC

abundance: few
d_gene: TRBD1
j_gene: TRBJ1-1
v_gene: TRBV18
CDR3aa: CASSTGQGASTEAFF
CDR3nt: TGTGCCAGCTCAACCGGACAGGGGGCGAGCACTGAAGCTTTCTTT

abundance: many
d_gene: TRBD2
j_gene: TRBJ2-1
v_gene: TRBV7-8
CDR3aa: CASSLLAALYNEQFF
CDR3nt: TGTGCCAGCAGCTTGCTAGCGGCACTCTACAATGAGCAGTTCTTC

abundance: few
d_gene: -
j_gene: TRBJ1-2
v_gene: TRBV2
CDR3aa: CASSAAGLGGYTF
CDR3nt: TGTGCCAGCAGTGCGGCAGGGTTGGGTGGCTACACCTTC

abundance: few
d_gene: -
j_gene: TRBJ2-2
v_gene: TRBV18
CDR3aa: CASSDGPSYTGELFF
CDR3nt: TGTGCCAGCTCAGACGGGCCAAGTTACACCGGGGAGCTGTTTTTT

abundance: many
d_gene: -
j_gene: TRBJ2-7
v_gene: TRBV7-2
CDR3aa: CASSFRTAGYEQYF
CDR3nt: TGTGCCAGCAGCTTCAGGACAGCCGGGTACGAGCAGTACTTC

abundance: many
d_gene: TRBD1
j_gene: TRBJ1-5
v_gene: TRBV6-5
CDR3aa: CASSPGPGTGGGQPQHF
CDR3nt: TGTGCCAGCAGCCCCGGTCCCGGGACAGGGGGCGGTCAGCCCCAGCATTTT

abundance: many
d_gene: -
j_gene: TRBJ1-5
v_gene: TRBV6-2/TRBV6-3
CDR3aa: CASSYQGVSNQPQHF
CDR3nt: TGTGCCAGCAGTTATCAAGGCGTCAGCAATCAGCCCCAGCATTTT

abundance: many
d_gene: TRBD1
j_gene: TRBJ2-7
v_gene: TRBV18
CDR3aa: CASSLETGEYEQYF
CDR3nt: TGTGCCAGCTCACTAGAGACAGGGGAGTACGAGCAGTACTTC

abundance: -
d_gene: -
j_gene: TRBJ2-5
v_gene: TRBV24-1
CDR3aa: CATSTGSETLYF
CDR3nt: TGTGCCACCAGCACAGGGTCGGAGACCCTGTACTTC

abundance: many
d_gene: TRBD1
j_gene: TRBJ2-5
v_gene: TRBV29-1
CDR3aa: CSVWTGQETQYF
CDR3nt: TGCAGCGTCTGGACAGGACAAGAGACCCAGTACTTC

abundance: many
d_gene: TRBD2
j_gene: TRBJ2-5
v_gene: TRBV3-1
CDR3aa: CASSQERASGGIGETQYF
CDR3nt: TGTGCCAGCAGCCAAGAAAGGGCTAGCGGGGGGATCGGGGAGACCCAGTACTTC

abundance: many
d_gene: TRBD2
j_gene: TRBJ2-3
v_gene: TRBV4-1
CDR3aa: CASSQSGLATDTQYF
CDR3nt: TGCGCCAGCAGCCAATCCGGACTAGCTACAGATACGCAGTATTTT

abundance: few
d_gene: TRBD2
j_gene: TRBJ2-7
v_gene: TRBV6-2/TRBV6-3
CDR3aa: CASKKRGKYEQYF
CDR3nt: TGTGCCAGCAAAAAGCGGGGGAAATACGAGCAGTACTTC

abundance: many
d_gene: -
j_gene: TRBJ2-7
v_gene: TRBV7-9
CDR3aa: CASRPLQGNGEQYF
CDR3nt: TGTGCCAGCAGGCCACTCCAAGGGAACGGCGAGCAGTACTTC

abundance: many
d_gene: -
j_gene: TRBJ2-7
v_gene: TRBV3-1
CDR3aa: CASSQVPQGGQYF
CDR3nt: TGTGCCAGCAGCCAAGTACCTCAGGGAGGGCAGTACTTC

abundance: few
d_gene: -
j_gene: TRBJ2-1
v_gene: TRBV3-1
CDR3aa: CASSQAINGEQFF
CDR3nt: TGTGCCAGCAGCCAAGCAATTAACGGCGAGCAGTTCTTC

abundance: many
d_gene: -
j_gene: TRBJ2-6
v_gene: TRBV5-6
CDR3aa: CASSLGGPGANVLTF
CDR3nt: TGTGCCAGCAGCTTGGGGGGCCCTGGGGCCAACGTCCTGACTTTC

abundance: many
d_gene: -
j_gene: TRBJ2-5
v_gene: TRBV4-3
CDR3aa: CASSQVWGGVQETQYF
CDR3nt: TGCGCCAGCAGCCAAGTGTGGGGGGGCGTTCAAGAGACCCAGTACTTC

abundance: -
d_gene: -
j_gene: TRBJ1-3
v_gene: TRBV5-4
CDR3aa: CASSPSGSPGNTIYF
CDR3nt: TGTGCCAGCAGCCCGTCGGGTTCCCCTGGAAACACCATATATTTT

abundance: many
d_gene: -
j_gene: TRBJ1-2
v_gene: TRBV19
CDR3aa: CASSIDTANYGYTF
CDR3nt: TGTGCCAGTAGTATAGACACCGCCAACTATGGCTACACCTTC

abundance: many
d_gene: -
j_gene: TRBJ1-2
v_gene: TRBV5-1
CDR3aa: CASSLRPPNYGYTF
CDR3nt: TGCGCCAGCAGCTTGCGCCCTCCTAACTATGGCTACACCTTC

abundance: many
d_gene: TRBD2
j_gene: TRBJ2-4
v_gene: TRBV6-2/TRBV6-3
CDR3aa: CASSYPTTSGASAKNIQYF
CDR3nt: TGTGCCAGCAGTTACCCAACGACTAGCGGGGCGTCAGCCAAAAACATTCAGTACTTC

abundance: many
d_gene: -
j_gene: TRBJ2-4
v_gene: TRBV5-6
CDR3aa: CASSLALGNIQYF
CDR3nt: TGTGCCAGCAGCTTGGCCTTGGGGAACATTCAGTACTTC

abundance: many
d_gene: -
j_gene: TRBJ2-1
v_gene: TRBV5-6
CDR3aa: CASSLTERSQFF
CDR3nt: TGTGCCAGCAGCTTAACCGAACGTTCACAGTTCTTC

abundance: few
d_gene: -
j_gene: TRBJ2-1
v_gene: TRBV7-8
CDR3aa: CASSLTGESYNEQFF
CDR3nt: TGTGCCAGCAGCCTAACCGGGGAATCCTACAATGAGCAGTTCTTC

abundance: medium-sized
d_gene: TRBD2
j_gene: TRBJ2-1
v_gene: TRBV24-1
CDR3aa: CATSDLLGLALDEQFF
CDR3nt: TGTGCCACCAGTGATTTGTTGGGACTAGCTCTCGATGAGCAGTTCTTC

abundance: few
d_gene: -
j_gene: TRBJ2-7
v_gene: TRBV29-1
CDR3aa: CSVGREGYEQYF
CDR3nt: TGCAGCGTCGGTCGAGAAGGTTACGAGCAGTACTTC

abundance: few
d_gene: -
j_gene: TRBJ1-4
v_gene: TRBV12-3/TRBV12-4
CDR3aa: CASSLTEANEKLFF
CDR3nt: TGTGCCAGCAGTTTAACAGAGGCTAATGAAAAACTGTTTTTT

abundance: many
d_gene: TRBD1
j_gene: TRBJ1-5
v_gene: TRBV5-8
CDR3aa: CASKQGASNQPQHF
CDR3nt: TGTGCCAGCAAACAGGGGGCGAGCAATCAGCCCCAGCATTTT

abundance: many
d_gene: -
j_gene: TRBJ1-5
v_gene: TRBV4-2
CDR3aa: CASSSREGVGPQHF
CDR3nt: TGTGCCAGCAGCTCACGGGAAGGCGTGGGTCCCCAGCATTTT

abundance: many
d_gene: -
j_gene: TRBJ1-5
v_gene: TRBV9
CDR3aa: CASSQGSGDNQPQHF
CDR3nt: TGTGCCAGCAGCCAGGGGTCCGGGGACAATCAGCCCCAGCATTTT

abundance: many
d_gene: TRBD1
j_gene: TRBJ2-5
v_gene: TRBV7-3
CDR3aa: CASSPDRDETQYF
CDR3nt: TGTGCCAGCAGCCCGGACAGGGATGAGACCCAGTACTTC

abundance: few
d_gene: -
j_gene: TRBJ1-3
v_gene: TRBV12-5
CDR3aa: CASGLVDRTGNTIYF
CDR3nt: TGTGCTAGTGGTTTGGTCGACAGGACTGGAAACACCATATATTTT

abundance: many
d_gene: -
j_gene: TRBJ2-3
v_gene: TRBV2
CDR3aa: CASSWNTQYF
CDR3nt: TGTGCCAGCAGCTGGAATACGCAGTATTTT

abundance: many
d_gene: -
j_gene: TRBJ2-3
v_gene: TRBV11-2
CDR3aa: CASSLEGPTDTQYF
CDR3nt: TGTGCCAGCAGCTTGGAGGGCCCCACAGATACGCAGTATTTT

abundance: medium-sized
d_gene: -
j_gene: TRBJ2-3
v_gene: TRBV6-2/TRBV6-3
CDR3aa: CASRGSSTDTQYF
CDR3nt: TGTGCCAGCAGGGGGTCTAGCACAGATACGCAGTATTTT

abundance: many
d_gene: -
j_gene: TRBJ1-2
v_gene: TRBV7-8
CDR3aa: CASSLADPGRDYGYTF
CDR3nt: TGTGCCAGCAGCCTAGCCGACCCGGGCAGAGACTATGGCTACACCTTC